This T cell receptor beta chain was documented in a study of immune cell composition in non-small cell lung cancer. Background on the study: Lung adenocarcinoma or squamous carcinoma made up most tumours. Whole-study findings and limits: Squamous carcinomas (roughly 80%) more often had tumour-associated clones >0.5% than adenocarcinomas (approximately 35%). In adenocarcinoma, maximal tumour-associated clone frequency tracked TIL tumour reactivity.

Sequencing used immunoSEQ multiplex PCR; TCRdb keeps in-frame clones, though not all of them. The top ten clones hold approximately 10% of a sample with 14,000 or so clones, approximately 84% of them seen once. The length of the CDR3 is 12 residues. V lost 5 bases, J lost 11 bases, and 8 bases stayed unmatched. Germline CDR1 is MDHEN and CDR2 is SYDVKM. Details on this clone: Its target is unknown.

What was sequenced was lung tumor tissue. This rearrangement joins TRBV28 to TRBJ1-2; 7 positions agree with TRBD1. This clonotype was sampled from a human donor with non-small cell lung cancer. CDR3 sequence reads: CASSLHPRGYTF. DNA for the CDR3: TGTGCCAGCAGTCTCCATCCCAGGGGGTACACCTTC.